Detailed here is one T cell receptor (beta chain). As yet, its antigen is unknown. The data are from a study of beta chain features in type 1 diabetes. Study-level findings and limits: Insertion counts at VDJ junctions were lower in type 1 diabetes patients, who also showed more deletions there. The similarity of naive, central memory and Treg TCRB repertoires appeared greater among patients than among healthy donors. Patients with Type 1 diabetes showed moderately but significantly shorter TCRB CDR3s in all four CD4+ subsets.

V was cut by 4 bases and J by 3 bases, with 12 bases left in between. Germline V gene lookup returns CDR1 MGHRA and CDR2 YSYEKL. The CDR3 runs 14 residues. cDNA synthesis used the whole RNA isolate, giving expressed TCRB sequences. Clones were read by immunoSEQ multiplex PCR, and TCRdb kept only the in-frame ones, dropping some. The sample shows a few hundred thousand clones, 14% of them seen only once. The clonotype originates from a man younger than 40 with type 1 diabetes. The rearrangement links TRBV4-1 to TRBJ1-1; TRBD1 might be the D (5 bases). The specimen sequenced was naive CD4+ T cells from blood. CDR3: CASSLIEGDTEAFF. The CDR3 DNA follows: TGCGCCAGCAGCCTGATAGAAGGGGACACTGAAGCTTTCTTT.